Below, 2 T cell receptor beta chains from the same sample are listed, as sequenced in a study of blood T cell repertoires in COVID-19. Assay: immunoSEQ multiplex PCR; the TCRdb copy retains only in-frame clones and omits some. The table records around 200,000 clones, around 90% of them present only once. Sequencing used PBMCs or T cells enriched from blood (not recorded which). The receptors here all came from a man aged 30-40 years who had recovered from COVID-19.

The chain employs TRBV4-1 and TRBJ2-5; no firm D call. Germline lookup yields CDR1 MGHRA and CDR2 YSYEKL. The CDR3 extends over 15 amino acids. V was clipped by 1 base and J by 0 bases, with 9 bases between them. The CDR3 spells CASSQGPVNQETQYF. As DNA, the CDR3 is TGCGCCAGCAGCCAAGGCCCAGTCAACCAAGAGACCCAGTACTTC.

The J gene is TRBJ1-1, the V gene TRBV15; TRBD1 matches 7 bases. The germline V gene encodes CDR1 LNHNV and CDR2 YYDKDF (reference sequence). The trim removed 3 bases at V and 2 bases at J, leaving 6 bases unmatched. This CDR3 is 15 amino acids long. Here the CDR3 reads CATSRSGTANTEAFF. CDR3 DNA sequence: TGTGCCACCAGCAGGTCTGGGACAGCTAACACTGAAGCTTTCTTT.